In its sample, the clone carrying this TCR beta chain was seen a few times. The CDR3 has 13 amino acids. Per the germline V gene, CDR1 is SGHRS and CDR2 is YFSETQ. V was shortened by 2 bases and J by 5 bases, with 8 bases between the two germline ends. Profiled with immunoSEQ multiplex PCR; TCRdb holds only in-frame clones, not every one. The sample has approximately 200,000 clones; about four fifths are singletons. The study assigned cohorts using participant-reported clinical history. The sample belongs to a study of blood T cell repertoires in COVID-19. Sample: PBMCs or T cells enriched from blood (not recorded which). The clonotype comes from a woman between 40 and 50 years old with acute COVID-19. The rearrangement links TRBV5-1 to TRBJ1-5; weak D call: TRBD1 (5 bases). CDR3: CASSLMTDQPQHF. CDR3 nucleotide sequence: TGCGCCAGCAGCTTAATGACAGATCAGCCCCAGCATTTT. Together with reference TRBV5-1 and TRBJ1-5, the CDR3 gives the full variable domain: KAGVTQTPRYLIKTRGQQVTLSCSPISGHRSVSWYQQTPGQGLQFLFEYFSETQRNKGNFPGRFSGRQFSNSRSEMNVSTLELGDSALYLCASSLMTDQPQHFGDGTRLSIL.